The present T cell receptor (beta chain) was sequenced within a study of early stage breast cancer tumors. Study-level background: Among around twelve ER+/PR+/HER2- tumors, eight were ductal, four lobular. Study conclusions and caveats: Tumor and normal breast were distinguished via blood comparison in 14 of 16 patients.

TCRdb keeps only in-frame clones here, not all; method: immunoSEQ multiplex PCR. There are some 58,000 clones in the sample; more than 60% occur only once, and 3% to 3.5% lies in the top ten. A word on this clone: Its antigen is currently unknown.

Germline V gene sequence: CDR1 SNHLY, CDR2 FYNNEI. The length of the CDR3 is 12 residues. Deletions cut 7 bases from V and 5 bases from J, with 9 bases between. V usage is TRBV2 and J usage is TRBJ1-5; D gene uncertain. The sequence derives from a person aged 25 to 39 with breast cancer. Material for sequencing was blood. CDR3 in DNA: TGTGCCAGCAAGGACGGCGATCAGCCCCAGCATTTT. Its translation: CASKDGDQPQHF.